This is a list of T cell receptor beta chains from one sample in a study of blood T cell repertoires in COVID-19. Sequenced by immunoSEQ multiplex PCR; TCRdb stores in-frame clones only, minus some. There are a few hundred thousand clones in the sample; roughly nine tenths occur only once, and around 1.9% lies in the top ten. The specimen sequenced was peripheral blood. Source of these receptors: a woman aged 30 to 39 with COVID-19, enrolled during active disease. The CDR3 runs from the conserved cysteine through the conserved F or W. D genes are given only for firm matches. Only some rows state a clone size, as once, few, many or a class for expanded clones.

clone_size	j_call	v_call	d_call	cdr3_aa	cdr3_nt
.	TRBJ2-2	TRBV15	TRBD1	CATGQGADTGELFF	TGTGCCACCGGACAGGGGGCGGACACCGGGGAGCTGTTTTTT
.	TRBJ2-7	TRBV5-6	.	CASSLSGAAREQYF	TGTGCCAGCAGCTTGAGTGGGGCAGCGAGGGAGCAGTACTTC
.	TRBJ1-2	TRBV18	TRBD1	CASSPDRETGYTF	TGTGCCAGCTCACCGGACAGGGAAACTGGCTACACCTTC
.	TRBJ2-7	TRBV5-5	.	CASSLGQDSYEQYF	TGTGCCAGCAGCTTGGGACAGGACTCCTACGAGCAGTACTTC
once	TRBJ1-3	TRBV9	TRBD1	CASSLHTGGSISGNTIYF	TGTGCCAGCAGCCTCCACACAGGGGGAAGCATATCTGGAAACACCATATATTTT
.	TRBJ2-1	TRBV5-1	.	CASSLASYNEQFF	TGCGCCAGCAGCTTGGCTAGCTACAATGAGCAGTTCTTC
.	TRBJ2-2	TRBV24-1	TRBD1	CATSEPGTGRTGELFF	TGTGCCACCAGTGAGCCCGGGACAGGACGCACCGGGGAGCTGTTTTTT
.	TRBJ1-2	TRBV5-4	.	CASSLEIMRSVYGYTF	TGTGCCAGCAGCTTGGAAATAATGAGGTCAGTCTATGGCTACACCTTC
.	TRBJ1-2	TRBV14	TRBD1	CASSQDPGQGYGYTF	TGTGCCAGCAGCCAAGATCCGGGACAGGGCTATGGCTACACCTTC
.	TRBJ2-7	TRBV4-1	TRBD1	CASSQWTGGDEQYF	TGCGCCAGCAGCCAATGGACAGGGGGTGACGAGCAGTACTTC
.	TRBJ2-1	TRBV29-1	TRBD2	CSVELAGGMNEQFF	TGCAGCGTTGAACTAGCGGGGGGGATGAATGAGCAGTTCTTC
.	TRBJ1-3	TRBV2	.	CASSELGLDRTSGNTIYF	TGTGCCAGCAGTGAGTTGGGATTAGACAGGACCTCTGGAAACACCATATATTTT
.	TRBJ1-2	TRBV6-5	.	CATWKTATYVGYTF	TGTGCCACATGGAAGACAGCAACCTATGTGGGCTACACCTTC
.	TRBJ1-2	TRBV29-1	TRBD1	CSVTDRGRGYTF	TGCAGCGTTACGGACAGGGGGAGAGGCTACACCTTC
.	TRBJ1-2	TRBV7-9	.	CASTIISTNYGYTF	TGTGCCAGCACCATCATTAGCACCAACTATGGCTACACCTTC
.	TRBJ1-6	TRBV30	TRBD1	CAGKTGGLAPLHF	TGTGCCGGGAAGACAGGGGGGCTGGCACCCCTCCACTTT
.	TRBJ2-2	TRBV11-1	TRBD1	CASSRQGTGELFF	TGTGCCAGCAGCCGACAGGGCACCGGGGAGCTGTTTTTT
.	TRBJ2-2	TRBV7-8	TRBD1	CASSLRQGAYTGELFF	TGTGCCAGCAGCTTGCGACAGGGGGCTTACACCGGGGAGCTGTTTTTT
.	TRBJ1-5	TRBV18	TRBD1	CASSPAQGGWNNQPQHF	TGTGCCAGCTCACCAGCTCAGGGGGGATGGAACAATCAGCCCCAGCATTTT
once	TRBJ2-1	TRBV15	.	CATSSRGGVNEQFF	TGTGCCACCAGCAGTCGCGGGGGCGTAAATGAGCAGTTCTTC
.	TRBJ1-2	TRBV7-2	.	CASSLVGQGGVYGYTF	TGTGCCAGCAGCTTAGTCGGGCAGGGTGGCGTTTATGGCTACACCTTC
.	TRBJ2-1	TRBV19	TRBD2	CASSLTGGGYNEQFF	TGTGCCAGTAGTTTAACGGGGGGTGGGTACAATGAGCAGTTCTTC
once	TRBJ2-5	TRBV6-2/TRBV6-3	TRBD2	CASSRTLAAQETQYF	TGTGCCAGCAGCCGCACTCTAGCGGCTCAAGAGACCCAGTACTTC